This record concerns one TCR beta chain sequence. Its antigen is as yet unknown. The source of the sample is a study of CD4 T cells in relation to SARS-CoV-2 and coronaviruses. Study as a whole: After 10 days of antigen culture, PBMC TCR beta CDR3s were sequenced. The HLA restriction of the shared crossreactive spike epitopes was mapped.

Trimming left V 8 bases short and J 1 base short, with 16 bases between. In germline, CDR1 is SNHLY, CDR2 FYNNEI. The length of the CDR3 is 15 residues. Sequenced by immunoSEQ multiplex PCR; TCRdb stores in-frame clones only, minus some. The data contain more than 25,000 clones, roughly 70% of them singletons. Before the COVID-19 pandemic, during about 2010-2018, CD4+ T cells were taken from unexposed donors. CD4+ T cells were isolated from the cells after more than nine days of culture. The material sequenced was CD4+ T cells from PBMCs, cultured in vitro. The chain carries TRBV2 and TRBJ2-3; weak D call: TRBD2 (6 bases). The source is a human donor in good health. In nucleotides, the CDR3 is TGTGCCAGCTCAGAGCGGGCCTTTGGCACAGATACGCAGTATTTT. Protein product: CASSERAFGTDTQYF.